These 22 T cell receptor beta chains came from one sample sequenced in a study of cytomegalovirus exposure and HLA in healthy donors. Vbeta (60) and Jbeta (13) primers were used in the PCR. Only in-frame clones appear in the TCRdb table, and some are missing; sequencing was by immunoSEQ multiplex PCR. In the table there are about 140,000 clones, roughly three quarters of which are singletons. Sequenced material: PBMCs. These receptors were taken from a woman between 45 and 65 years old in good health and CMV-seronegative.

The chain uses TRBV19 and TRBJ1-4, with 7 bases lining up with TRBD1. The V gene's germline CDR1 is LNHDA and CDR2 SQIVND (reference sequence). V gave up 5 bases and J gave up 5 bases; unmatched junction bases: 8. The CDR3 runs 15 residues. CDR3 sequence (DNA): TGTGCCAGTAGTGGATCGACAGGGCCGAATGAAAAACTGTTTTTT. Its protein product is CASSGSTGPNEKLFF.

This sequence joins TRBV28 and TRBJ1-1, with D possibly TRBD1 on 6 matching bases. Trimming removed 3 bases at V and 7 bases at J, with 15 bases between. CDR3 length: 14 amino acids. The germline gives CDR1 MDHEN, CDR2 SYDVKM. This CDR3 reads CASSLAGAGSEAFF. CDR3 nucleotide sequence: TGTGCCAGCAGTTTGGCAGGGGCAGGGAGTGAAGCTTTCTTT.

The gene calls are TRBV7-8 and TRBJ2-5; the D gene is possibly TRBD1 (6 bases). Germline-derived CDR1 and CDR2 are SGHVS and FQNEAQ. V gave up 2 bases and J gave up 6 bases, with 13 bases separating them. The CDR3 has 14 residues. Here the CDR3 reads CASSLRGIEKTQYF. The CDR3 nucleotides are TGTGCCAGCAGCTTAAGGGGGATCGAAAAGACCCAGTACTTC.

The chain has TRBV7-8 and TRBJ2-3; 11 positions agree with TRBD2. CDR1 is SGHVS, CDR2 FQNEAQ, per germline. The CDR3 runs 19 residues. V lost 5 bases to trimming and J lost 0 bases; unmatched junction nucleotides: 13. CDR3 in DNA: TGTGCCAGCAGCAAGGAGGGGACTAGCGGTCGTTCGAGCACAGATACGCAGTATTTT. Amino acids: CASSKEGTSGRSSTDTQYF. The variable domain in full, with the rest retrieved from reference TRBV7-8 and TRBJ2-3, is GAGVSQSPRYKVAKRGQDVALRCDPISGHVSLFWYQQALGQGPEFLTYFQNEAQLDKSGLPSDRFFAERPEGSVSTLKIQRTQQEDSAVYLCASSKEGTSGRSSTDTQYFGPGTRLTVL.

This rearrangement joins TRBV7-6 to TRBJ1-4, with D unresolved. The CDR3 consists of 13 residues. Between the trimmed V and J ends, which lost 7 bases and 7 bases, there was a span of 13 bases. CDR1 is SGHVS, CDR2 FNYEAQ, per germline. The CDR3 DNA follows: TGTGCCAGCACCCCTTCGCTCGGTGAAAAACTGTTTTTT. Translated: CASTPSLGEKLFF.

This clone was detected a few times. The V and J genes are TRBV2 and TRBJ1-1; D ambiguous. Trimming removed 0 bases from V and 1 base from J, with 3 bases in between. CDR3 length: 13 amino acids. Germline-derived CDR1 and CDR2 are SNHLY and FYNNEI. Here the CDR3 DNA reads TGTGCCAGCAGTGAAGCTAGGAACACTGAAGCTTTCTTT. Protein product: CASSEARNTEAFF.

This chain connects TRBV4-1 to TRBJ2-3; 12 bases are shared with TRBD2. The V gene end was trimmed by 4 bases and the J gene end by 4 bases; junction bases not matched to a gene: 21. This CDR3 is built from 21 residues. Germline assignment: CDR1 MGHRA and CDR2 YSYEKL. The CDR3 protein is CASSLRRVGLAGGRLADTQYF. CDR3 coding DNA: TGCGCCAGCAGCCTCCGCCGGGTGGGGCTAGCGGGGGGGCGGTTGGCAGATACGCAGTATTTT.

The chain combines TRBV11-2 with TRBJ2-5; TRBD1 matches at 7 bases. The V gene's germline CDR1 is SGHAT and CDR2 FQNNGV. J lost 1 base, V lost 4 bases, and 6 bases had no gene match. The CDR3 has 15 residues. The CDR3 DNA reads TGTGCCAGCAGCTCGCAGGGGACAGCCCAAGAGACCCAGTACTTC. Its protein is CASSSQGTAQETQYF.

CDR3 sequence: CASSFGQGALGELFF. CDR3 nucleotide sequence: TGCGCCAGCAGCTTCGGACAGGGAGCCTTGGGGGAGCTGTTTTTT. The rearrangement links TRBV5-1 to TRBJ2-2, with 8 bases matching TRBD1. With 2 bases clipped from V and 8 bases from J, the junction kept 8 bases outside the gene matches. This CDR3 contains 15 residues. Germline assignment: CDR1 SGHRS and CDR2 YFSETQ.

This clone was found a few times. This sequence joins TRBV21-1 and TRBJ1-1; the table's D call, TRBD1, has no DNA check behind it. TRBV21-1 is a pseudogene segment. The CDR3 spans 18 residues. The CDR3 spells CASSNSTGGGCISTEAFF. The CDR3 DNA sequence: TGTGCCAGCAGCAATTCGACAGGGGGTGGGTGTATTTCAACTGAAGCTTTCTTT.

The chain combines TRBV7-6 with TRBJ1-6; D is perhaps TRBD1 (6 bases). The germline V and J ends were trimmed by 5 bases and 14 bases, with 19 bases remaining between them. The CDR3 sequence is 14 residues long. Per the germline V gene, CDR1 is SGHVS and CDR2 is FNYEAQ. The CDR3 reads CASSIDRSSIALHF. The CDR3 DNA is TGTGCCAGCAGCATCGACAGGAGCTCTATAGCCCTCCACTTT.

The J gene is TRBJ1-6, the V gene TRBV7-3, with D perhaps matching TRBD1 (5 bases). CDR1 SGHTA and CDR2 FQGTGA come from the germline V gene. This CDR3 region has 14 residues. V was cut by 5 bases and J by 9 bases, with 14 bases left in between. This chain's CDR3 is CASSPAGGGSPLHF. The CDR3 nucleotides are TGTGCCAGCAGCCCGGCGGGGGGTGGTTCACCCCTCCACTTT.

CDR3 bases: TGTGCCAGCAGTTTGGAGGGGGCAAGCAATCAGCCCCAGCATTTT. Its translation: CASSLEGASNQPQHF. V is TRBV6-1 and J is TRBJ1-5, with TRBD1 identical over 7 bases. Looked up from germline, CDR1 is MNHNS and CDR2 is SASEGT. V dropped 5 bases and J dropped 1; count of bases not matched to a gene: 5. CDR3 size: 15 residues.

The V call is TRBV27, the J call TRBJ2-7; 7 positions match TRBD1. The CDR3 is 13 amino acids. Germline CDR1 reads MNHEY; CDR2 reads SMNVEV (reference sequence). Losses at the gene ends were 5 bases for V and 5 bases for J; bases not matched to a gene: 6. The CDR3 DNA follows: TGTGCCAGCAGTCTTACAGGGGAGAACGAGCAGTACTTC. Protein: CASSLTGENEQYF.

This sequence joins TRBV6-1 and TRBJ2-2, with 9 nucleotides matching TRBD1. Germline trimming cut 4 bases from V and 6 bases from J; bases unmatched to any gene: 3. Germline V gene lookup returns CDR1 MNHNS and CDR2 SASEGT. This CDR3 comprises 14 residues. CDR3 sequence: CASSADRGAGELFF. The CDR3 nucleotides read TGTGCCAGCAGTGCCGACAGGGGGGCCGGGGAGCTGTTTTTT.

V usage is TRBV2 and J usage is TRBJ2-1, with 12 bases lining up with TRBD2. With V trimmed by 7 bases and J by 13 bases, 14 bases remained unmatched. The CDR3 runs to 15 residues. Germline V gene data show CDR1 as SNHLY and CDR2 as FYNNEI. The CDR3 protein is CASTPVRTSGVEQFF. DNA of the CDR3: TGTGCCAGCACCCCTGTGAGGACTAGCGGGGTGGAACAGTTCTTC.

In DNA, the CDR3 is TGTGCCAGCAGCTTAGCGAAGGGACAGGGTAGCTACAATGAGCAGTTCTTC. It is translated as CASSLAKGQGSYNEQFF. This chain uses TRBV7-6 with TRBJ2-1; 9 nucleotides align to TRBD1. CDR3 length: 17 amino acids. The germline V gene encodes CDR1 SGHVS and CDR2 FNYEAQ. V lost 0 bases, J lost 3 bases, and 6 bases stayed unmatched. Full variable domain (outside the CDR3, taken from reference TRBV7-6 and TRBJ2-1): GAGVSQSPRYKVTKRGQDVALRCDPISGHVSLYWYRQALGQGPEFLTYFNYEAQQDKSGLPNDRFSAERPEGSISTLTIQRTEQRDSAMYRCASSLAKGQGSYNEQFFGPGTRLTVL.

The chain combines TRBV10-2 with TRBJ2-7; possibly TRBD1 for D (5 bases). In germline, CDR1 is WSHSY, CDR2 SAAADI. CDR3 size: 13 residues. Trimming cost V 0 bases and J 7 bases, with 10 bases left between them. CDR3: CASSESVRVEQYF. The CDR3 nucleotides read TGCGCCAGCAGTGAGTCCGTCAGGGTGGAGCAGTACTTC.

The rearrangement joins TRBV7-6 to TRBJ2-7; D may be TRBD2 (6 bases). The CDR3 is 12 residues long. The germline V gene has CDR1 SGHVS and CDR2 FNYEAQ. V was shortened by 3 bases and J by 5 bases, with 8 bases between the two germline ends. DNA for the CDR3: TGTGCCAGCAGCTTCACGGGGGACGAGCAGTACTTC. Protein: CASSFTGDEQYF. The full variable domain, with the rest looked up from reference TRBV7-6 and TRBJ2-7, is GAGVSQSPRYKVTKRGQDVALRCDPISGHVSLYWYRQALGQGPEFLTYFNYEAQQDKSGLPNDRFSAERPEGSISTLTIQRTEQRDSAMYRCASSFTGDEQYFGPGTRLTVT.

This clone was recorded only once. CDR3 sequence (DNA): TGTGCCAGCAGCACAGCGGGGCCGAACAATGAGCAGTTCTTC. Amino acids: CASSTAGPNNEQFF. The rearrangement joins TRBV6-1 to TRBJ2-1, with 7 bases lining up with TRBD2. CDR3 size: 14 residues. CDR1 is MNHNS and CDR2 is SASEGT in the germline V gene. The junction had 7 bases not matched to a gene; V was cut back by 6 bases and J by 5 bases.

The rearrangement uses TRBV7-2 and TRBJ2-5; 7 positions match TRBD2. The germline V gene encodes CDR1 SGHTA and CDR2 FQGNSA. The CDR3 runs 15 residues. V was pared by 4 bases and J by 5 bases, with 10 bases of the junction left unmatched. The CDR3 bases are TGTGCCAGCAGCTCTCCCTTTCAAGCGGGGGAGACCCAGTACTTC. It encodes CASSSPFQAGETQYF.

The chain combines TRBV6-1 with TRBJ1-2, with 12 positions matching TRBD1. From germline, CDR1 is MNHNS and CDR2 SASEGT. CDR3 length equals 15 residues. V was pared by 8 bases and J by 6 bases, with 10 bases of the junction left unmatched. This CDR3 reads CASRDRGRKLDGYTF. CDR3 coding DNA: TGTGCCAGCCGGGACAGGGGGCGCAAATTGGATGGCTACACCTTC.